This passage covers 8 T cell receptor beta chains from one sample sequenced in a study of cytomegalovirus exposure and HLA in healthy donors. The repertoire was sequenced with immunoSEQ multiplex PCR; TCRdb's copy has only in-frame clones and lacks some. The sample has about 190,000 clones; about 86% are singletons. The sequencing input was PBMCs. These TCRs come from a woman aged 18-29 years in good health and CMV-seropositive.

J is TRBJ1-1 and V is TRBV4-2, with 7 positions matching TRBD1. The CDR3 runs 13 residues. V was clipped by 5 bases and J by 3 bases; unmatched bases: 3. Germline V gives CDR1 LGHNA, CDR2 YNFKEQ. CDR3 protein: CASSGQGDTEAFF. The CDR3 DNA sequence: TGTGCCAGCAGCGGTCAGGGGGACACTGAAGCTTTCTTT.

This chain uses TRBV14 with TRBJ2-5, with no clear D. Germline loops: CDR1 SGHDN, CDR2 FVKESK. The V end lost 0 bases, the J end lost 4 bases, and 12 bases lay between the germline ends. This CDR3 has 15 amino acids. The CDR3 DNA reads TGTGCCAGCAGCCAAGATCTGTTTCCAGGAGAGACCCAGTACTTC. Amino acids: CASSQDLFPGETQYF.

This clone was counted between two and nine times. The J gene is TRBJ1-6, the V gene TRBV27; 7 bases agree with TRBD1. This CDR3 has 14 amino acids. V lost 6 bases to trimming and J lost 7 bases; unmatched junction nucleotides: 6. CDR1 and CDR2 (germline): MNHEY, SMNVEV (reference sequence). For the CDR3, the DNA is TGTGCCAGCAGCCAGGGACAGAGGAATTCACCCCTCCACTTT. Its translation: CASSQGQRNSPLHF.

This chain joins TRBV14 and TRBJ1-2, with D unclear. The CDR3 runs to 17 residues. The germline gives CDR1 SGHDN, CDR2 FVKESK. V was clipped by 0 bases and J by 8 bases, with 22 bases between them. The DNA for the CDR3 is TGTGCCAGCAGCCAAGAATGGCGGCCCGGGTACAATAGGGGCTACACCTTC. Encoded protein: CASSQEWRPGYNRGYTF.

Regarding this clone: The same CDR3 also results from other DNA sequences found in this sample. The rearrangement links TRBV5-1 to TRBJ1-2; D remains ambiguous. The CDR3 has 14 amino acids. Looked up from germline, CDR1 is SGHRS and CDR2 is YFSETQ. V lost 0 bases and J 0 bases, leaving 6 bases between the germline ends. CDR3 bases: TGCGCCAGCAGCTTGGAGGGAGCTAACTATGGCTACACCTTC. This encodes CASSLEGANYGYTF. Full variable domain (missing parts from reference TRBV5-1 and TRBJ1-2): KAGVTQTPRYLIKTRGQQVTLSCSPISGHRSVSWYQQTPGQGLQFLFEYFSETQRNKGNFPGRFSGRQFSNSRSEMNVSTLELGDSALYLCASSLEGANYGYTFGSGTRLTVV.

This chain links TRBV5-6 with TRBJ1-2; TRBD1 agrees at 7 bases. The germline V gene has CDR1 SGHDT and CDR2 YYEEEE. Unmatched junction bases numbered 10, after V lost 3 bases and J lost 8 bases. The CDR3 consists of 14 residues. Here the CDR3 reads CASSSDRDDWGYTF. CDR3 coding DNA: TGTGCCAGCAGCTCCGACAGGGATGATTGGGGCTACACCTTC. Based on the CDR3 plus reference TRBV5-6 and TRBJ1-2, the full variable domain is DAGVTQSPTHLIKTRGQQVTLRCSPKSGHDTVSWYQQALGQGPQFIFQYYEEEERQRGNFPDRFSGHQFPNYSSELNVNALLLGDSALYLCASSSDRDDWGYTFGSGTRLTVV.

This clone was detected a few times. V is TRBV7-8 and J is TRBJ2-5; no clear D gene. CDR3 length: 13 residues. CDR1 is SGHVS, CDR2 FQNEAQ, per germline. Trimming pared 6 bases from V and 1 base from J, leaving 9 bases between. CDR3 loop: CASRAGFQETQYF. For the CDR3, the DNA is TGTGCCAGCAGGGCAGGTTTCCAAGAGACCCAGTACTTC.

Of note for this clone: Other DNA sequences in the sample encode the same CDR3. V usage is TRBV29-1 and J usage is TRBJ1-1, with D perhaps matching TRBD1 (6 bases). Germline V gene lookup returns CDR1 SQVTM and CDR2 ANQGSEA. Deletions cut 4 bases from V and 2 bases from J, with 8 bases between. The CDR3 contains 12 residues. CDR3 in amino acids: CSVGTANTEAFF. Written as DNA, the CDR3 is TGCAGCGTTGGGACAGCCAACACTGAAGCTTTCTTT. The whole variable domain, filled in from reference TRBV29-1 and TRBJ1-1, reads SAVISQKPSRDICQRGTSLTIQCQVDSQVTMMFWYRQQPGQSLTLIATANQGSEATYESGFVIDKFPISRPNLTFSTLTVSNMSPEDSSIYLCSVGTANTEAFFGQGTRLTVV.